The next 26 T cell receptor beta chains were all read from a single sample in a study of blood T cell repertoires in COVID-19. Repertoires were generated with immunoSEQ multiplex PCR, while TCRdb's copy carries only in-frame clones and drops some. This sample has approximately 260,000 clones; around 89% occur once, and the top ten carry roughly 3.6%. Sequenced: peripheral blood. The receptors here all came from a woman in her 40s with acute or convalescent COVID-19.

The chain has TRBV4-1 and TRBJ1-1; 7 positions match TRBD1. In germline, CDR1 is MGHRA, CDR2 YSYEKL. The CDR3 extends over 15 amino acids. V lost 2 bases to trimming and J lost 0 bases; unmatched junction nucleotides: 3. The CDR3 bases are TGCGCCAGCAGCCAAACAGGGGTAATGAACACTGAAGCTTTCTTT. Its protein is CASSQTGVMNTEAFF.

V and J are TRBV6-5 and TRBJ2-7; the D gene is possibly TRBD1 (6 bases). The CDR3 runs to 15 residues. The V gene lost 0 bases and the J gene lost 6 bases, with 15 bases spanning the gap. Germline V gene lookup returns CDR1 MNHEY and CDR2 SVGAGI. The CDR3 sequence is CASSYSIQGFSEQYV. CDR3 DNA: TGTGCCAGCAGTTACTCTATTCAGGGGTTCAGCGAGCAGTACGTC.

The CDR3 coding sequence is TGTGCCAGCAGAGGACCGACAGGGACTGAAAAACTGTTTTTT. Translated: CASRGPTGTEKLFF. The chain recombines TRBV6-5 with TRBJ1-4; 7 nucleotides line up with TRBD1. V lost 6 bases, J lost 7 bases, and 8 bases stayed unmatched. The CDR3 loop spans 14 amino acids. Germline CDR1 MNHEY, CDR2 SVGAGI.

The V and J genes are TRBV5-6 and TRBJ2-4; tentative D call: TRBD2 (6 bases). Trimming cost V 2 bases and J 2 bases, with 8 bases left between them. CDR3 length: 14 amino acids. Germline V gene sequence: CDR1 SGHDT, CDR2 YYEEEE. The CDR3 region has the DNA TGTGCCAGCAGCTTTGGGGGGTCCAAAAACATTCAGTACTTC. Protein: CASSFGGSKNIQYF.

The chain is built from TRBV12-3 or TRBV12-4 and TRBJ1-1, with D perhaps TRBD1 (6 bases). CDR3 length: 13 amino acids. Trimming took 7 bases from V and 1 from J, leaving 10 bases between them. In DNA form, the CDR3 reads TGTGCCAGCACCGGGGACAAGAACACTGAAGCTTTCTTT. Translated, it gives CASTGDKNTEAFF.

CDR3 loop: CASSVAVSSYNEQFF. Written as DNA, the CDR3 is TGTGCCAGCAGCGTAGCGGTGAGCTCCTACAATGAGCAGTTCTTC. The chain has TRBV9 and TRBJ2-1; no reliable D call. CDR3 length: 15 amino acids. Trimming pared 0 bases from V and 0 bases from J, leaving 7 bases between. Germline V lookup: CDR1 SGDLS, CDR2 YYNGEE.

V is TRBV19 and J is TRBJ1-6; D perhaps matches TRBD1 (5 bases). Trimming took 6 bases from V and 4 from J, leaving 13 bases between them. CDR1 and CDR2 from the germline V gene are LNHDA and SQIVND (reference sequence). This CDR3 region has 15 residues. The CDR3 DNA sequence: TGTGCCAGTAGGGACAACCTTTTTTATAATTCACCCCTCCACTTT. Translating gives CASRDNLFYNSPLHF.

V gene TRBV11-3 combines with J gene TRBJ2-1; 7 bases align to TRBD2. Germline trimming cut 11 bases from V and 0 bases from J; bases unmatched to any gene: 10. Germline CDR1 reads SGHNT; CDR2 reads YENEEA. The length of the CDR3 is 15 residues. The CDR3 sequence: CASERRGDSYNEQFF. As DNA, the CDR3 is TGTGCCTCCGAGAGACGGGGGGACTCCTACAATGAGCAGTTCTTC.

The chain recombines TRBV5-1 with TRBJ1-1; 10 positions agree with TRBD1. CDR1 and CDR2 (germline): SGHRS, YFSETQ. This CDR3 is 18 amino acids long. V trimming: 4 bases; J trimming: 1 base; junction bases outside the gene matches: 13. CDR3 region: CASSPTERDRGPNTEAFF. The CDR3 nucleotides are TGCGCCAGCAGCCCGACCGAGAGGGACAGGGGCCCGAACACTGAAGCTTTCTTT. Combining the CDR3 with reference TRBV5-1 and TRBJ1-1 gives the whole variable domain KAGVTQTPRYLIKTRGQQVTLSCSPISGHRSVSWYQQTPGQGLQFLFEYFSETQRNKGNFPGRFSGRQFSNSRSEMNVSTLELGDSALYLCASSPTERDRGPNTEAFFGQGTRLTVV.

The chain is built from TRBV5-4 and TRBJ1-2; 9 bases match TRBD1. V trimming: 8 bases; J trimming: 5 bases; junction bases outside the gene matches: 19. The CDR3 sequence is 17 residues long. Germline V gives CDR1 SGHNT, CDR2 YYREEE (reference sequence). CDR3 residues: CASLSAGQGVQRYGYTF. In nucleotides, the CDR3 is TGTGCCAGTTTGTCCGCGGGACAGGGAGTACAGAGGTATGGCTACACCTTC.

This rearrangement joins TRBV11-1 to TRBJ1-4; D might be TRBD1 (5 bases). Trimming stripped 4 bases from V and 8 bases from J, with 17 bases between. The CDR3 is 15 residues long. Germline CDR1 is SGHAT and CDR2 is FQDESV (reference sequence). In DNA, the CDR3 is TGTGCCAGCAGCTCGTGGGACTTCGAGGCGGAAAAACTGTTTTTT. Translated: CASSSWDFEAEKLFF.

The chain employs TRBV7-3 and TRBJ1-1; D may be TRBD1 (5 bases). Trimming cost V 5 bases and J 6 bases, with 28 bases left between them. CDR3 length: 18 residues. Germline CDR1 is SGHTA and CDR2 is FQGTGA. CDR3 residues: CASSLLPTLTGVLSEAFF. CDR3 nucleotides: TGTGCCAGCAGCCTATTACCCACCCTTACGGGGGTCTTGTCTGAAGCTTTCTTT.

The chain recombines TRBV18 with TRBJ2-3; 13 nucleotides line up with TRBD2. This CDR3 contains 18 residues. Per the germline V gene, CDR1 is KGHSH and CDR2 is LQKENI. V was clipped by 4 bases and J by 4 bases; unmatched bases: 11. The CDR3 sequence: CASSLRLAGGPIADTQYF. The CDR3 nucleotides read TGTGCCAGCTCACTACGACTAGCGGGGGGCCCCATAGCAGATACGCAGTATTTT.

V gene TRBV3-1 (or the pseudogene TRBV3-2) combines with J gene TRBJ1-3; tentative D call: TRBD1 (6 bases). V lost 7 bases and J 2 bases, leaving 15 bases between the germline ends. The CDR3 covers 15 residues. The germline V gene encodes CDR1 LGHDT and CDR2 YNNKEL (reference sequence). This CDR3 is CASTWGGAAGNTIYF. For the CDR3, the DNA is TGTGCCAGCACCTGGGGGGGGGCGGCTGGAAACACCATATATTTT.

The chain links TRBV3-1 (or the pseudogene TRBV3-2) to TRBJ1-1, with unresolved D. Germline V gene sequence: CDR1 LGHDT, CDR2 YNNKEL (reference sequence). Trimming took 4 bases from V and 1 from J, leaving 7 bases between them. There are 13 residues in the CDR3. The CDR3 loop reads CASSRVANTEAFF. The DNA for the CDR3 is TGTGCCAGCAGCCGCGTAGCGAACACTGAAGCTTTCTTT.

The J gene is TRBJ2-3, the V gene TRBV25-1; 7 bases fit TRBD1. The CDR3 contains 16 residues. Germline V gene lookup returns CDR1 MGHDK and CDR2 SYGVNS. V shed 3 bases, J shed 2 bases, and the junction held 8 bases outside the gene matches. The CDR3 sequence: CASSEGEGGPTDTQYF. In DNA form, the CDR3 reads TGTGCCAGCAGTGAGGGCGAAGGGGGCCCCACAGATACGCAGTATTTT.

This clone was picked up one time. The chain employs TRBV5-6 and TRBJ1-2, with D hard to call. This CDR3 spans 15 amino acids. Germline assignment: CDR1 SGHDT and CDR2 YYEEEE. V gave up 1 base and J gave up 4 bases, with 14 bases separating them. Here the CDR3 DNA reads TGTGCCAGCAGCTTGCTCCAAGGTGAGGGCTATGGCTACACCTTC. This codes for CASSLLQGEGYGYTF.

A remark on this clone: The sample has other DNA sequences that encode this CDR3 too. This sequence joins TRBV9 and TRBJ1-1; D unresolved. Germline V gives CDR1 SGDLS, CDR2 YYNGEE. Trimming took 2 bases from V and 4 from J, leaving 9 bases between them. This CDR3 spans 13 amino acids. CDR3 sequence reads: CASSVGGSTEAFF. DNA for the CDR3: TGTGCCAGCAGCGTGGGAGGGAGCACTGAAGCTTTCTTT.

The gene calls are TRBV5-1 and TRBJ1-3; D is undetermined. CDR3 length equals 15 residues. Germline V CDR1 and CDR2: SGHRS, YFSETQ. Trimming shortened V by 6 bases and J by 0 bases, and 13 bases separated the two germline ends. The CDR3 loop is CASMVGGNSGNTIYF. The DNA of the CDR3 is TGCGCCAGCATGGTCGGAGGAAACTCTGGAAACACCATATATTTT.

This rearrangement joins TRBV5-4 to TRBJ1-6; the D gene is possibly TRBD1 (6 bases). Germline V gene sequence: CDR1 SGHNT, CDR2 YYREEE (reference sequence). V gave up 5 bases and J gave up 5 bases, with 11 bases separating them. This CDR3 is 14 amino acids long. The CDR3: CASSRTVNNSPLHF. CDR3 DNA: TGTGCCAGCAGTCGGACAGTAAATAATTCACCCCTCCACTTT.

This sequence joins TRBV5-5 and TRBJ2-1, with TRBD1 identical over 9 bases. Unmatched junction bases numbered 3, after V lost 0 bases and J lost 2 bases. Germline V CDR1 and CDR2: SGHKS, YYEKEE (reference sequence). The CDR3 contains 16 residues. CDR3 region: CASSLDRGLAYNEQFF. For the CDR3, the DNA is TGTGCCAGCAGCTTGGACAGGGGGCTCGCCTACAATGAGCAGTTCTTC.

V usage is TRBV19 and J usage is TRBJ1-2; 7 bases agree with TRBD1. Germline V gene data show CDR1 as LNHDA and CDR2 as SQIVND (reference sequence). V was pared by 6 bases and J by 5 bases, with 12 bases of the junction left unmatched. The CDR3 runs 15 residues. The CDR3 region is CASRDRRPEPYGYTF. As DNA, the CDR3 is TGTGCCAGTAGGGACAGGCGGCCGGAACCTTATGGCTACACCTTC. The variable domain in full, completed from reference TRBV19 and TRBJ1-2, reads DGGITQSPKYLFRKEGQNVTLSCEQNLNHDAMYWYRQDPGQGLRLIYYSQIVNDFQKGDIAEGYSVSREKKESFPLTVTSAQKNPTAFYLCASRDRRPEPYGYTFGSGTRLTVV.

This chain connects TRBV18 to TRBJ2-3; 13 nucleotides match TRBD2. From germline, CDR1 is KGHSH and CDR2 LQKENI. This CDR3 spans 19 amino acids. After removal of 4 bases from V and 0 bases from J, the junction contained 10 bases not matched to a gene. CDR3 loop: CASSRQGLAGWGSTDTQYF. The CDR3 nucleotides are TGTGCCAGCTCACGACAGGGACTAGCGGGATGGGGCAGCACAGATACGCAGTATTTT.

The chain links TRBV7-8 to TRBJ1-1; D may be TRBD1 (6 bases). Germline CDR1 is SGHVS and CDR2 is FQNEAQ. There are 15 residues in the CDR3. The V gene lost 5 bases and the J gene lost 0 bases, with 13 bases spanning the gap. The DNA of the CDR3 is TGTGCCAGCAGCGCCCAGGGGCGGTTGAACACTGAAGCTTTCTTT. Encoded protein: CASSAQGRLNTEAFF.

The chain couples TRBV19 to TRBJ2-1; no clear D gene. Trimming cost V 4 bases and J 9 bases, with 19 bases left between them. The CDR3 runs 15 residues. Germline-derived CDR1 and CDR2 are LNHDA and SQIVND (reference sequence). CDR3 DNA: TGTGCCAGTAGTACCCGTACGGAAGCGTCGGGTGAGCAGTTCTTC. This gives the protein CASSTRTEASGEQFF.

The V gene is TRBV7-2, the J gene TRBJ1-3, with 7 bases lining up with TRBD1. V trimming: 5 bases; J trimming: 0 bases; junction bases outside the gene matches: 4. CDR3 length equals 15 residues. Germline values: CDR1 SGHTA, CDR2 FQGNSA. This chain's CDR3 is CASSIDRASGNTIYF. The CDR3 nucleotides are TGTGCCAGCAGCATTGACAGGGCCTCTGGAAACACCATATATTTT.